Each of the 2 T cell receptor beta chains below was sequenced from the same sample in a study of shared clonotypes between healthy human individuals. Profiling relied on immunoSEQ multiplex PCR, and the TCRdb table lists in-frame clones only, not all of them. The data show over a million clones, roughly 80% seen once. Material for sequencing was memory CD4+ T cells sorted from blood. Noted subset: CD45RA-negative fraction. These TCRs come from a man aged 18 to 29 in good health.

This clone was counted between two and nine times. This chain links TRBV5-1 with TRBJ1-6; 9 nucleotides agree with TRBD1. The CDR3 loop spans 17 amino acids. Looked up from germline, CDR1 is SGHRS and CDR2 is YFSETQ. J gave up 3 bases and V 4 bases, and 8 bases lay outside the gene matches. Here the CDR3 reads CASSRQDRGSYNSPLHF. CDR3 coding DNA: TGCGCCAGCAGCAGACAGGACAGGGGAAGCTATAATTCACCCCTCCACTTT. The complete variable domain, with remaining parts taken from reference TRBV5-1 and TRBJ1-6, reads KAGVTQTPRYLIKTRGQQVTLSCSPISGHRSVSWYQQTPGQGLQFLFEYFSETQRNKGNFPGRFSGRQFSNSRSEMNVSTLELGDSALYLCASSRQDRGSYNSPLHFGNGTRLTVT.

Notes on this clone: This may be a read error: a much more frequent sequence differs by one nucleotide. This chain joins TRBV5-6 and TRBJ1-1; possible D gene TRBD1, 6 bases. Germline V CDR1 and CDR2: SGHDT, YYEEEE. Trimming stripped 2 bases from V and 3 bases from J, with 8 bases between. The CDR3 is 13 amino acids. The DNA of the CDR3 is TGTGCCAGCAGCTTTCGGACAGACACTGAAGCTTTCTTT. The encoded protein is CASSFRTDTEAFF.